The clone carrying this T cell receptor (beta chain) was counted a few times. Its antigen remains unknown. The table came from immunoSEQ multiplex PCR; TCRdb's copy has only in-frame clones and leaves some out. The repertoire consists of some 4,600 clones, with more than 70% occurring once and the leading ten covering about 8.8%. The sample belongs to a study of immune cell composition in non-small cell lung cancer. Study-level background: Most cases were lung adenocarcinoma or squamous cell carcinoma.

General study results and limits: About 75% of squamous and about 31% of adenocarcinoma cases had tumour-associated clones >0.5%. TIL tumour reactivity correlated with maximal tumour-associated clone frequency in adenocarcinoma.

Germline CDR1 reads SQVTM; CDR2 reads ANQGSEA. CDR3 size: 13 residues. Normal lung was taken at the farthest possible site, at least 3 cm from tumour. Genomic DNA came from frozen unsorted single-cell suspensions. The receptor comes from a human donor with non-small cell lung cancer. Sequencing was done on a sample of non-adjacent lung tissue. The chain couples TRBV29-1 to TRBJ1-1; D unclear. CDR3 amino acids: CSTYHSMNTEAFF. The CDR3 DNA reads TGCAGTACCTATCACAGCATGAACACTGAAGCTTTCTTT.